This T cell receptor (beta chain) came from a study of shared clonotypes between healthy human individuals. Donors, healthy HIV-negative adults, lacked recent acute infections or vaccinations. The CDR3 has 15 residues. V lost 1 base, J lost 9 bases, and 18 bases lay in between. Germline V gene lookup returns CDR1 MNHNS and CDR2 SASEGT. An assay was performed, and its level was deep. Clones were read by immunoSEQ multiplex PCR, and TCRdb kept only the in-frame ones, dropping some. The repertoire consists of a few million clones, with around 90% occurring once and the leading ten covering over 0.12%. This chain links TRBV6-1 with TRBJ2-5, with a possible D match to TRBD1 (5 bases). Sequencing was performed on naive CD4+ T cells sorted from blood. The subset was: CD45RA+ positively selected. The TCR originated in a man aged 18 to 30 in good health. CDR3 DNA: TGTGCCAGCAGTGAAGGCAAAGGGGCGCCGTCGGCCCAGTACTTC. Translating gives CASSEGKGAPSAQYF.